The 9 T cell receptor beta chains below all came from one sample that was sequenced in a study of blood T cells in healthy people across ages. Primers used in a second PCR of about 7 to 12 cycles were a sample-barcoded 5' primer and a J-beta primer mix. From the 5' RACE reads, TCRdb called clonotypes with MiXCR, one entry per CDR3 protein. The repertoire holds about 1,500,000 distinct CDR3 sequences, with roughly 27% as singletons. Material for sequencing was blood. These receptors all stem from a woman aged 30 to 39 in good health.

This chain uses TRBV4-3 with TRBJ2-2, with 11 bases aligning to TRBD2. Trimming took 4 bases from V and 7 from J; bases not matched to a gene: 8. Germline loops: CDR1 LGHNA, CDR2 YSLEER. This CDR3 contains 16 residues. As DNA, the CDR3 is TGCGCCAGCAGCCGAGCTACTAGCGGGAGTTTCGGGGAGCTGTTTTTT. Its translation is CASSRATSGSFGELFF.

This clonotype was seen at least ten times. The CDR3 region is CASSRRGQALGEQYF. The CDR3 DNA sequence: TGTGCCAGCAGTCGCCGTGGACAGGCCCTGGGGGAGCAGTACTTC. The chain recombines TRBV12-3 or TRBV12-4 with TRBJ2-7; TRBD1 aligns across 7 bases. V lost 5 bases to trimming and J lost 7 bases; unmatched junction nucleotides: 14. The CDR3 sequence is 15 residues long.

This clonotype showed up just a few times. The chain recombines TRBV6-6 with TRBJ2-1; a possible D gene is TRBD2 (6 bases). Germline V gene data show CDR1 as MNHNY and CDR2 as SVGAGI (reference sequence). Trimming stripped 2 bases from V and 7 bases from J, with 18 bases between. The CDR3 runs 16 residues. The CDR3 here is CASSYRPGWGVNEQFF. CDR3 DNA: TGTGCCAGCAGTTACCGCCCGGGCTGGGGGGTGAATGAGCAGTTCTTC.

This clonotype has only a few counts. The V and J genes are TRBV13 and TRBJ2-5; 8 positions agree with TRBD1. Gene TRBJ2-7 matches the end of the DNA better, so the J call may be wrong. Germline CDR1 PRHDT, CDR2 FYEKMQ (reference sequence). The CDR3 runs to 15 residues. CDR3 protein: CASSSATGVIYEQYF. CDR3 in DNA: TGTGCCAGCAGCTCCGCGACAGGGGTGATCTACGAGCAGTACTTC.

This clonotype was observed at least ten times. The CDR3 coding sequence is TGTGCCAGCACGGAGGCGAGGGGGCGGACGGAACAGCCCCAGCATTTT. Amino acid sequence: CASTEARGRTEQPQHF. The V and J genes are TRBV6-6 and TRBJ1-5, with TRBD1 identical over 7 bases. CDR3 length: 16 residues. The ends lost 7 bases at V and 7 bases at J; junction bases unmatched: 16. Germline values: CDR1 MNHNY, CDR2 SVGAGI (reference sequence).

The chain combines TRBV4-2 with TRBJ2-4, with a weak D call TRBD1 (6 bases). Germline V gene sequence: CDR1 LGHNA, CDR2 YNFKEQ. Deletions cut 3 bases from V and 13 bases from J, with 19 bases between. The CDR3 is 14 residues long. The CDR3 DNA reads as TGTGCCAGCAGCCATCACAGGGCCAGCGATGAGCAGTACTTC. Translation: CASSHHRASDEQYF.

The chain employs TRBV28 and TRBJ1-4; D perhaps matches TRBD1 (6 bases). The germline gives CDR1 MDHEN, CDR2 SYDVKM. The ends were cut back, 4 bases at V and 8 bases at J, with 14 bases in the middle. This CDR3 has 14 amino acids. CDR3 amino acids: CASSWTAGSEKLFF. CDR3 in DNA: TGTGCCAGCAGTTGGACAGCGGGGAGCGAAAAACTGTTTTTT.

The CDR3 sequence: CASRTGAGEKLFF. The CDR3 DNA reads TGTGCCAGTAGGACCGGGGCTGGGGAAAAACTGTTTTTT. This sequence joins TRBV19 and TRBJ1-4; perhaps TRBD1 as D (5 bases). The CDR3 loop spans 13 amino acids. CDR1 and CDR2 from the germline V gene are LNHDA and SQIVND (reference sequence). V lost 6 bases, J lost 8 bases, and 13 bases lay in between.

This clonotype was seen a handful of times. The chain joins TRBV12-3 or TRBV12-4 to TRBJ1-5; D is undetermined. The CDR3 consists of 15 residues. V was cut by 0 bases and J by 3 bases, with 9 bases left in between. Here the CDR3 DNA reads TGTGCCAGCAGTTTAGCGCAAGGGAACAATCAGCCCCAGCATTTT. This encodes CASSLAQGNNQPQHF.